Listed below are T cell receptor beta chains from one sample, sequenced in a study of T cell responses to AZD1222 COVID-19 vaccine. The protocol was immunoSEQ multiplex PCR, while the TCRdb copy is restricted to in-frame clones and leaves out a portion. The sample contains 150,000 to 200,000 clones, over 85% of which appear only once. Sample: peripheral blood, taken 28 days after the second dose of the MenACWY control vaccine. The receptor set was obtained from an adult who received the MenACWY meningococcal vaccine as a control. CDR3s include the opening cysteine and the closing phenylalanine or tryptophan. The D gene is left open where the match is weak. Part of the rows lack a size; the others show once, few, many or a class for expanded clones.

clone_size: -; v_call: TRBV30; d_call: -; j_call: TRBJ1-2; cdr3_aa: CAWTRWGDGYTF; cdr3_nt: TGTGCCTGGACCCGATGGGGGGACGGCTACACCTTC
clone_size: -; v_call: TRBV6-5; d_call: TRBD1; j_call: TRBJ1-5; cdr3_aa: CASSSGQRSVGAQHF; cdr3_nt: TGTGCCAGCAGTTCGGGACAGCGCAGCGTAGGGGCCCAGCATTTT
clone_size: -; v_call: TRBV28; d_call: -; j_call: TRBJ1-1; cdr3_aa: CASTGNLNTEAFF; cdr3_nt: TGTGCCAGCACCGGGAATTTGAACACTGAAGCTTTCTTT
clone_size: -; v_call: TRBV7-2; d_call: TRBD1; j_call: TRBJ1-4; cdr3_aa: CASSLAPGTGWATNEKLFF; cdr3_nt: TGTGCCAGCAGCTTAGCGCCAGGGACAGGATGGGCAACTAATGAAAAACTGTTTTTT
clone_size: -; v_call: TRBV3-1/TRBV3-2; d_call: TRBD1; j_call: TRBJ2-6; cdr3_aa: CASSHTDRASGANVLTF; cdr3_nt: TGTGCCAGCAGCCATACTGACAGGGCCTCGGGGGCCAACGTCCTGACTTTC
clone_size: -; v_call: TRBV4-1; d_call: TRBD1; j_call: TRBJ2-6; cdr3_aa: CASSQDGTGVISGANVLTF; cdr3_nt: TGCGCCAGCAGCCAAGACGGGACAGGGGTAATCTCTGGGGCCAACGTCCTGACTTTC
clone_size: once; v_call: TRBV7-8; d_call: -; j_call: TRBJ1-3; cdr3_aa: CASSLAGGSGNTIYF; cdr3_nt: TGTGCCAGCAGCTTAGCGGGGGGCTCTGGAAACACCATATATTTT
clone_size: -; v_call: TRBV30; d_call: TRBD1; j_call: TRBJ1-5; cdr3_aa: CAWTGTGSNQPQHF; cdr3_nt: TGTGCCTGGACCGGGACAGGGAGCAATCAGCCCCAGCATTTT
clone_size: -; v_call: TRBV7-8; d_call: -; j_call: TRBJ2-7; cdr3_aa: CASSLLTQGTYEQYF; cdr3_nt: TGTGCCAGCAGCTTACTTACACAGGGTACCTACGAGCAGTACTTC
clone_size: -; v_call: TRBV5-8; d_call: -; j_call: TRBJ1-1; cdr3_aa: CASSYRGRRSTEAFF; cdr3_nt: TGTGCCAGCAGTTATCGGGGGCGGAGGAGCACTGAAGCTTTCTTT
clone_size: -; v_call: TRBV19; d_call: -; j_call: TRBJ1-6; cdr3_aa: CASKEGKSTPLHF; cdr3_nt: TGTGCCAGTAAAGAGGGAAAGTCGACACCCCTCCACTTT
clone_size: -; v_call: TRBV2; d_call: -; j_call: TRBJ1-1; cdr3_aa: CASSEARPEAFF; cdr3_nt: TGTGCCAGCAGTGAAGCCCGGCCTGAAGCTTTCTTT
clone_size: -; v_call: TRBV29-1; d_call: -; j_call: TRBJ2-7; cdr3_aa: CSVEGRGSYEQYF; cdr3_nt: TGCAGCGTTGAAGGCCGGGGGTCTTACGAGCAGTACTTC
clone_size: few; v_call: TRBV6-5; d_call: TRBD2; j_call: TRBJ2-3; cdr3_aa: CASSSRAGGPDTQYF; cdr3_nt: TGTGCCAGCAGTAGCCGAGCGGGGGGGCCAGATACGCAGTATTTT
clone_size: -; v_call: TRBV28; d_call: TRBD1; j_call: TRBJ1-4; cdr3_aa: CATTGGTNEKLFF; cdr3_nt: TGTGCCACGACAGGGGGAACTAATGAAAAACTGTTTTTT
clone_size: -; v_call: TRBV3-1/TRBV3-2; d_call: TRBD2; j_call: TRBJ2-3; cdr3_aa: CASSQLAGGPDTQYF; cdr3_nt: TGTGCCAGCAGCCAATTGGCGGGGGGCCCGGATACGCAGTATTTT
clone_size: -; v_call: TRBV5-5; d_call: -; j_call: TRBJ2-3; cdr3_aa: CASGNRADTQYF; cdr3_nt: TGTGCCAGCGGCAACAGAGCAGATACGCAGTATTTT
clone_size: -; v_call: TRBV5-8; d_call: TRBD1; j_call: TRBJ1-5; cdr3_aa: CASSFRTGVHQPQHF; cdr3_nt: TGTGCCAGCAGCTTTCGGACAGGGGTCCATCAGCCCCAGCATTTT
clone_size: few; v_call: TRBV28; d_call: -; j_call: TRBJ1-5; cdr3_aa: CASSGLYQPQHF; cdr3_nt: TGTGCCAGCAGTGGACTATATCAGCCCCAGCATTTT
clone_size: once; v_call: TRBV30; d_call: TRBD1; j_call: TRBJ1-4; cdr3_aa: CAWSVWGRGNEKLFF; cdr3_nt: TGTGCCTGGAGTGTATGGGGCAGGGGGAATGAAAAACTGTTTTTT
clone_size: -; v_call: TRBV7-2; d_call: -; j_call: TRBJ2-2; cdr3_aa: CASSPRQGTGELFF; cdr3_nt: TGTGCCAGCAGCCCGAGGCAGGGCACCGGGGAGCTGTTTTTT
clone_size: -; v_call: TRBV6-5; d_call: -; j_call: TRBJ1-4; cdr3_aa: CASTKNTQANEKLFF; cdr3_nt: TGTGCCAGCACTAAGAATACTCAAGCTAATGAAAAACTGTTTTTT
clone_size: -; v_call: TRBV28; d_call: -; j_call: TRBJ1-1; cdr3_aa: CASSSGVRDTEAFF; cdr3_nt: TGTGCCAGCAGTTCGGGGGTCCGGGATACTGAAGCTTTCTTT
clone_size: -; v_call: TRBV18; d_call: -; j_call: TRBJ2-5; cdr3_aa: CASSPGVQETQYF; cdr3_nt: TGTGCCAGCTCACCGGGGGTCCAAGAGACCCAGTACTTC
clone_size: -; v_call: TRBV20-1; d_call: -; j_call: TRBJ1-1; cdr3_aa: CSARVGAGAFF; cdr3_nt: TGCAGTGCTAGAGTAGGGGCCGGAGCTTTCTTT
clone_size: -; v_call: TRBV5-1; d_call: TRBD1; j_call: TRBJ2-7; cdr3_aa: CASSLALGQGHEQYF; cdr3_nt: TGCGCCAGCAGCTTGGCCCTCGGACAGGGCCACGAGCAGTACTTC
clone_size: -; v_call: TRBV4-1; d_call: -; j_call: TRBJ1-5; cdr3_aa: CASSLSKHSNQPQHF; cdr3_nt: TGCGCCAGCAGCCTATCCAAGCATAGCAATCAGCCCCAGCATTTT
clone_size: -; v_call: TRBV2; d_call: TRBD1; j_call: TRBJ2-7; cdr3_aa: CASSSDRGRTYEQYF; cdr3_nt: TGTGCCAGCAGCTCCGACAGGGGGCGCACCTACGAGCAGTACTTC
clone_size: -; v_call: TRBV18; d_call: -; j_call: TRBJ1-1; cdr3_aa: CASSPGMNTEAFF; cdr3_nt: TGTGCCAGCTCTCCCGGGATGAACACTGAAGCTTTCTTT
clone_size: -; v_call: TRBV5-1; d_call: TRBD1; j_call: TRBJ1-2; cdr3_aa: CASSQRRQGLGGYTF; cdr3_nt: TGCGCCAGCAGCCAAAGAAGACAGGGTTTGGGGGGCTACACCTTC
clone_size: -; v_call: TRBV5-5; d_call: TRBD1; j_call: TRBJ2-1; cdr3_aa: CASSPWQGEAEQFF; cdr3_nt: TGTGCCAGCAGCCCCTGGCAGGGGGAAGCTGAGCAGTTCTTC
clone_size: -; v_call: TRBV30; d_call: -; j_call: TRBJ1-2; cdr3_aa: CAWSKGVGGYTF; cdr3_nt: TGTGCCTGGAGCAAGGGAGTCGGTGGCTACACCTTC
clone_size: -; v_call: TRBV12-3/TRBV12-4; d_call: -; j_call: TRBJ2-7; cdr3_aa: CASSPVPYEQYF; cdr3_nt: TGTGCCAGCAGCCCCGTCCCATACGAGCAGTACTTC
clone_size: -; v_call: TRBV5-1; d_call: -; j_call: TRBJ1-1; cdr3_aa: CASSLVGSQNTEAFF; cdr3_nt: TGCGCCAGCAGCTTGGTGGGGTCCCAGAACACTGAAGCTTTCTTT
clone_size: -; v_call: TRBV6-5; d_call: TRBD1; j_call: TRBJ1-2; cdr3_aa: CASSRQGVWNYGYTF; cdr3_nt: TGTGCCAGCAGCCGACAGGGGGTTTGGAACTATGGCTACACCTTC
clone_size: -; v_call: TRBV28; d_call: TRBD2; j_call: TRBJ2-5; cdr3_aa: CASSLSSGGQETQYF; cdr3_nt: TGTGCCAGCAGTTTATCTAGCGGGGGGCAAGAGACCCAGTACTTC
clone_size: -; v_call: TRBV5-1; d_call: -; j_call: TRBJ2-5; cdr3_aa: CASSLFVSVQETQYF; cdr3_nt: TGCGCCAGCAGCTTATTCGTTAGTGTGCAAGAGACCCAGTACTTC
clone_size: -; v_call: TRBV6-5; d_call: -; j_call: TRBJ1-2; cdr3_aa: CASSRQGDYGYTF; cdr3_nt: TGTGCCAGCAGTCGGCAGGGTGACTATGGCTACACCTTC
clone_size: -; v_call: TRBV25-1; d_call: -; j_call: TRBJ1-1; cdr3_aa: CASRGYGGSTEAFF; cdr3_nt: TGTGCCAGCAGGGGTTATGGGGGCTCCACTGAAGCTTTCTTT
clone_size: once; v_call: TRBV27; d_call: -; j_call: TRBJ1-2; cdr3_aa: CASSPSLTSRYGYTF; cdr3_nt: TGTGCCAGCAGTCCATCCCTAACCAGTCGCTATGGCTACACCTTC
clone_size: -; v_call: TRBV7-9; d_call: -; j_call: TRBJ2-4; cdr3_aa: CASSSAGSHIQYF; cdr3_nt: TGTGCCAGCAGCAGCGCGGGCAGTCACATTCAGTACTTC
clone_size: few; v_call: TRBV6-5; d_call: TRBD1; j_call: TRBJ1-1; cdr3_aa: CASSPGGTEAFF; cdr3_nt: TGTGCCAGCAGTCCAGGGGGCACTGAAGCTTTCTTT
clone_size: -; v_call: TRBV11-2; d_call: -; j_call: TRBJ1-1; cdr3_aa: CASSPGLLNTEAFF; cdr3_nt: TGTGCCAGCAGCCCGGGACTCTTGAACACTGAAGCTTTCTTT
clone_size: -; v_call: TRBV5-1; d_call: -; j_call: TRBJ1-2; cdr3_aa: CASSLGGANYYGYTF; cdr3_nt: TGCGCCAGCAGCTTGGGAGGGGCCAACTACTATGGCTACACCTTC
clone_size: -; v_call: TRBV30; d_call: -; j_call: TRBJ2-7; cdr3_aa: CAWSETQGSEQYF; cdr3_nt: TGTGCCTGGAGTGAAACCCAGGGTTCCGAGCAGTACTTC
clone_size: -; v_call: TRBV13; d_call: -; j_call: TRBJ1-1; cdr3_aa: CASSRSDSTEAFF; cdr3_nt: TGTGCCAGCAGCAGGAGTGATAGCACTGAAGCTTTCTTT
clone_size: -; v_call: TRBV28; d_call: -; j_call: TRBJ1-5; cdr3_aa: CASSFLRARSNQPQHF; cdr3_nt: TGTGCCAGCAGTTTTTTGAGGGCAAGGTCCAATCAGCCCCAGCATTTT
clone_size: -; v_call: TRBV7-2; d_call: -; j_call: TRBJ2-5; cdr3_aa: CASSFRMGETQYF; cdr3_nt: TGTGCCAGCAGCTTCCGTATGGGGGAGACCCAGTACTTC
clone_size: -; v_call: TRBV5-6; d_call: -; j_call: TRBJ2-7; cdr3_aa: CASSLHTPYEQYF; cdr3_nt: TGTGCCAGCAGCTTGCACACCCCCTACGAGCAGTACTTC
clone_size: -; v_call: TRBV9; d_call: -; j_call: TRBJ2-3; cdr3_aa: CASSVVGGIGADTQYF; cdr3_nt: TGTGCCAGCAGCGTAGTAGGAGGGATTGGTGCAGATACGCAGTATTTT
clone_size: -; v_call: TRBV7-9; d_call: TRBD1; j_call: TRBJ1-6; cdr3_aa: CASSLGQGFYNSPLHF; cdr3_nt: TGTGCCAGCAGCTTGGGACAGGGGTTCTATAATTCACCCCTCCACTTT
clone_size: -; v_call: TRBV28; d_call: -; j_call: TRBJ2-7; cdr3_aa: CASSPGQSPYEQYF; cdr3_nt: TGTGCCAGCAGCCCAGGCCAGTCCCCCTACGAGCAGTACTTC
clone_size: -; v_call: TRBV11-2; d_call: -; j_call: TRBJ1-2; cdr3_aa: CASSYQGSGYTF; cdr3_nt: TGTGCCAGCAGTTACCAAGGGAGTGGCTACACCTTC
clone_size: -; v_call: TRBV15; d_call: -; j_call: TRBJ1-6; cdr3_aa: CATSRERGNSPLHF; cdr3_nt: TGTGCCACCAGCAGAGAAAGAGGCAATTCACCCCTCCACTTT